This TCR beta chain was documented in a study of CD8 T cells in ankylosing spondylitis. Findings and caveats of the study: A TCR beta motif of seven or eight highly homologous variants appeared characteristic of ankylosing spondylitis blood.

Germline V gene lookup returns CDR1 MNHNY and CDR2 SVGAGI (reference sequence). V shed 6 bases and J shed 2 bases, with 22 bases lying between them. There are 17 residues in the CDR3. Construction of TCR beta libraries was performed using quantitative 5'-RACE with molecular barcodes. MiXCR, run by TCRdb on the 5' RACE reads, gives a single entry per CDR3 protein. Here the sample spans about 210,000 distinct CDR3 sequences, 7.5% to 9.5% being singletons. This clonotype was counted ten times or more. What it binds is not known. Sequenced material: blood, either unsorted or a sorted T cell fraction (not recorded which). This TCR came from a female donor with ankylosing spondylitis or in good health (not recorded which). The genes are TRBV6-6 and TRBJ1-2, with D unclear. The CDR3 reads CASSLTPGRGGNYGYTF. In DNA form, the CDR3 reads TGTGCCAGCAGCCTTACCCCGGGTCGGGGTGGCAACTATGGCTACACCTTC.